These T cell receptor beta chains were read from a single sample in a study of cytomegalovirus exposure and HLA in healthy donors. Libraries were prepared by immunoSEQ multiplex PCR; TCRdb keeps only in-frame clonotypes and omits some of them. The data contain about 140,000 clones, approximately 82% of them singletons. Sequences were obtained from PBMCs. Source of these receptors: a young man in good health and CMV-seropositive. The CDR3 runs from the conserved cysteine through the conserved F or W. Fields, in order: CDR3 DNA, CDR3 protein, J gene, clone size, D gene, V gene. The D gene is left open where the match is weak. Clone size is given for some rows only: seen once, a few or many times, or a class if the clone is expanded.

cdr3_nt: TGTGCCAGTCGACGAGGGTGGGGGGATGGCTACACCTTC; cdr3_aa: CASRRGWGDGYTF; j_call: TRBJ1-2; clone_size: -; d_call: -; v_call: TRBV19
cdr3_nt: TGTGCCAGTAGGAGAACACTAAGCTCTGGGGCCAACGTCCTGACTTTC; cdr3_aa: CASRRTLSSGANVLTF; j_call: TRBJ2-6; clone_size: -; d_call: -; v_call: TRBV19
cdr3_nt: TGTGCCAGCAGCTTATACGCTGGCGAAAAACTGTTTTTT; cdr3_aa: CASSLYAGEKLFF; j_call: TRBJ1-4; clone_size: -; d_call: -; v_call: TRBV7-9
cdr3_nt: TGTGCCAGCAGCGTAGACGGAAGGGGTGAGCAATTCTTC; cdr3_aa: CASSVDGRGEQFF; j_call: TRBJ2-1; clone_size: once; d_call: -; v_call: TRBV9
cdr3_nt: TGTGCCAGCAGTCTCACAGGGGGTCCCACTGAAGCTTTCTTT; cdr3_aa: CASSLTGGPTEAFF; j_call: TRBJ1-1; clone_size: -; d_call: TRBD1; v_call: TRBV2
cdr3_nt: TGTGCCAGCAGTCGACAAACCGGAGAGACCCAGTACTTC; cdr3_aa: CASSRQTGETQYF; j_call: TRBJ2-5; clone_size: -; d_call: -; v_call: TRBV6-1
cdr3_nt: TGTGCCAGCAAAGGGAGGGGATCCTTGAACACTGAAGCTTTCTTT; cdr3_aa: CASKGRGSLNTEAFF; j_call: TRBJ1-1; clone_size: -; d_call: -; v_call: TRBV28
cdr3_nt: TGTGCCAGCAGTGATCTTTCCAGCGGCACTGAAGCTTTCTTT; cdr3_aa: CASSDLSSGTEAFF; j_call: TRBJ1-1; clone_size: -; d_call: -; v_call: TRBV2
cdr3_nt: TGTGCCAGCAGTGAAAACAGGGGATTCAATCAGCCCCAGCATTTT; cdr3_aa: CASSENRGFNQPQHF; j_call: TRBJ1-5; clone_size: -; d_call: TRBD1; v_call: TRBV6-1
cdr3_nt: TGTGCCACCAGCAGATGGTCGGGGTACAGGGAGGGATATGGCTACACCTTC; cdr3_aa: CATSRWSGYREGYGYTF; j_call: TRBJ1-2; clone_size: once; d_call: -; v_call: TRBV15
cdr3_nt: TGTGCCAGCAGTTTTAGCGCGGCACCGAGTTACAATGAGCAGTTCTTC; cdr3_aa: CASSFSAAPSYNEQFF; j_call: TRBJ2-1; clone_size: -; d_call: -; v_call: TRBV27
cdr3_nt: TGTGCCAGCAGCTTAAACAGGGGTGCCGAGCAGTACTTC; cdr3_aa: CASSLNRGAEQYF; j_call: TRBJ2-7; clone_size: once; d_call: TRBD1; v_call: TRBV11-2
cdr3_nt: TGTGCCAGCAGCGTAGGGGGCAGGGGATGGGAGCAGTACTTC; cdr3_aa: CASSVGGRGWEQYF; j_call: TRBJ2-7; clone_size: -; d_call: -; v_call: TRBV9
cdr3_nt: TGTGCCAGCAGTGAGGGGGCAGCAAACACTGAAGCTTTCTTT; cdr3_aa: CASSEGAANTEAFF; j_call: TRBJ1-1; clone_size: -; d_call: -; v_call: TRBV2
cdr3_nt: TGTGCCAGCAGTTTCGCCGGGACAGGACAAGAGACCCAGTACTTC; cdr3_aa: CASSFAGTGQETQYF; j_call: TRBJ2-5; clone_size: -; d_call: TRBD1; v_call: TRBV28
cdr3_nt: TGCGCCAGCAGCCAAGGGTTTTCTAAGGACAGGCCCTCCGGGCAGTACTTC; cdr3_aa: CASSQGFSKDRPSGQYF; j_call: TRBJ2-7; clone_size: -; d_call: TRBD1; v_call: TRBV4-1
cdr3_nt: TGTGCCAGCAGCGGACAGGGGACTAGCGGGAGTATCTCCTACGAGCAGTACTTC; cdr3_aa: CASSGQGTSGSISYEQYF; j_call: TRBJ2-7; clone_size: -; d_call: TRBD2; v_call: TRBV25-1
cdr3_nt: TGTGCCAGCAGTGATCAGGCGAGATATGAAAAACTGTTTTTT; cdr3_aa: CASSDQARYEKLFF; j_call: TRBJ1-4; clone_size: -; d_call: -; v_call: TRBV25-1
cdr3_nt: TGTGCCAGCACCCAAGCGGGAGTTGCCTACAATGAGCAGTTCTTC; cdr3_aa: CASTQAGVAYNEQFF; j_call: TRBJ2-1; clone_size: few; d_call: TRBD2; v_call: TRBV6-5
cdr3_nt: TGTGCCAGCAGTTCTCCCGGCCGACCCGAGGCTGGGGCCAACGTCCTGACTTTC; cdr3_aa: CASSSPGRPEAGANVLTF; j_call: TRBJ2-6; clone_size: -; d_call: -; v_call: TRBV28
cdr3_nt: TGTGCCAGCGGGGCCGGCACCGGGGAGCTGTTTTTT; cdr3_aa: CASGAGTGELFF; j_call: TRBJ2-2; clone_size: -; d_call: -; v_call: TRBV9
cdr3_nt: TGTGCCAGCAGCGTAGAAACGGCAGGGAGGTACGAGCAGTACTTC; cdr3_aa: CASSVETAGRYEQYF; j_call: TRBJ2-7; clone_size: -; d_call: -; v_call: TRBV9
cdr3_nt: TGTGCCAGCACCAATTCCGGGACAGGGTACGAGCAGTACTTC; cdr3_aa: CASTNSGTGYEQYF; j_call: TRBJ2-7; clone_size: -; d_call: TRBD1; v_call: TRBV7-9
cdr3_nt: TGTGCCACCAGCAGAGGTAGAGAAGAGACCCAGTACTTC; cdr3_aa: CATSRGREETQYF; j_call: TRBJ2-5; clone_size: -; d_call: -; v_call: TRBV15
cdr3_nt: TGTGCCACCCAGGGGGCCTACTATGGCTACACCTTC; cdr3_aa: CATQGAYYGYTF; j_call: TRBJ1-2; clone_size: -; d_call: TRBD1; v_call: TRBV19
cdr3_nt: TGTGCCAGCAGGTTAGGGCAATTGTCACCCCTCCACTTT; cdr3_aa: CASRLGQLSPLHF; j_call: TRBJ1-6; clone_size: -; d_call: -; v_call: TRBV27
cdr3_nt: TGCAGCGTCGTGGGAGTTGGTCCTGAAGCTTTCTTT; cdr3_aa: CSVVGVGPEAFF; j_call: TRBJ1-1; clone_size: once; d_call: -; v_call: TRBV29-1
cdr3_nt: TGTGCCAGCGTAGGCAGCGATGGAAACACCATATATTTT; cdr3_aa: CASVGSDGNTIYF; j_call: TRBJ1-3; clone_size: -; d_call: -; v_call: TRBV6-5
cdr3_nt: TGTGCCAGCAGTTACCTGGACAGGAGTCTCTACGAGCAGTACTTC; cdr3_aa: CASSYLDRSLYEQYF; j_call: TRBJ2-7; clone_size: once; d_call: TRBD1; v_call: TRBV28
cdr3_nt: TGTGCCAGCAGGACCATCGGGACACCTATTTCCTACAATGAGCAGTTCTTC; cdr3_aa: CASRTIGTPISYNEQFF; j_call: TRBJ2-1; clone_size: -; d_call: -; v_call: TRBV28
cdr3_nt: TGTGCCAGCTCACCGAAGGGGAACGAGCAGTACTTC; cdr3_aa: CASSPKGNEQYF; j_call: TRBJ2-7; clone_size: -; d_call: -; v_call: TRBV18
cdr3_nt: TGCGCCAGCAGCTCGGGACAGAACACTGAAGCTTTCTTT; cdr3_aa: CASSSGQNTEAFF; j_call: TRBJ1-1; clone_size: -; d_call: -; v_call: TRBV5-1
cdr3_nt: TGCGCCAGCAGCTTGGGAGCGAACACTGAAGCTTTCTTT; cdr3_aa: CASSLGANTEAFF; j_call: TRBJ1-1; clone_size: -; d_call: -; v_call: TRBV5-1
cdr3_nt: TGTGCCAGCAGCTCCCTCGCCGGGGAGCTGTTTTTT; cdr3_aa: CASSSLAGELFF; j_call: TRBJ2-2; clone_size: -; d_call: -; v_call: TRBV7-3
cdr3_nt: TGCAGCGTTGCCCTCGGGGACAGGGGGTTGGAGACCCAGTACTTC; cdr3_aa: CSVALGDRGLETQYF; j_call: TRBJ2-5; clone_size: -; d_call: TRBD1; v_call: TRBV29-1
cdr3_nt: TGTGCCACCAGCAGAGATCTTCCCGGGGAGCTGTTTTTT; cdr3_aa: CATSRDLPGELFF; j_call: TRBJ2-2; clone_size: -; d_call: -; v_call: TRBV15
cdr3_nt: TGTGCCAGCGGTAGCGGGAGAGGGGAGACCCAGTACTTC; cdr3_aa: CASGSGRGETQYF; j_call: TRBJ2-5; clone_size: few; d_call: TRBD2; v_call: TRBV25-1
cdr3_nt: TGCGCCAGCAGCCCTCTCCCAGGGGGCGCGGGAGAGACCCAGTACTTC; cdr3_aa: CASSPLPGGAGETQYF; j_call: TRBJ2-5; clone_size: -; d_call: TRBD1; v_call: TRBV4-1
cdr3_nt: TGTGCCAGCAGTGTGGACTTCTCTGGAAACACCATATATTTT; cdr3_aa: CASSVDFSGNTIYF; j_call: TRBJ1-3; clone_size: -; d_call: -; v_call: TRBV28
cdr3_nt: TGCGCCAGCAGCCAACCGGGACAGGGACGGAATCAGCCCCAGCATTTT; cdr3_aa: CASSQPGQGRNQPQHF; j_call: TRBJ1-5; clone_size: -; d_call: TRBD1; v_call: TRBV4-1
cdr3_nt: TGTGCCAGCAGGGTCATAGCGGGAGAGGTCAATGAGCAGTTCTTC; cdr3_aa: CASRVIAGEVNEQFF; j_call: TRBJ2-1; clone_size: few; d_call: TRBD2; v_call: TRBV27
cdr3_nt: TGTGCCAGCAGCCCAGGGGGGCGCGGGGCCAACGTCCTGACTTTC; cdr3_aa: CASSPGGRGANVLTF; j_call: TRBJ2-6; clone_size: -; d_call: -; v_call: TRBV7-9
cdr3_nt: TGCAGCGTCGGACTAGCGGGGGAGCAGTACTTC; cdr3_aa: CSVGLAGEQYF; j_call: TRBJ2-7; clone_size: -; d_call: TRBD2; v_call: TRBV29-1
cdr3_nt: TGCGCCAGCAGCCAAGATTCCCTTAATGAGCAGTTCTTC; cdr3_aa: CASSQDSLNEQFF; j_call: TRBJ2-1; clone_size: -; d_call: -; v_call: TRBV4-1
cdr3_nt: TGCGCCAGCAGTGATAAGGGACTAGCGAAACCAACCTACGAGCAGTACTTC; cdr3_aa: CASSDKGLAKPTYEQYF; j_call: TRBJ2-7; clone_size: -; d_call: TRBD2; v_call: TRBV10-2
cdr3_nt: TGTGCCAGCAGTCTAGCAGGGGCCACTGAAGCTTTCTTT; cdr3_aa: CASSLAGATEAFF; j_call: TRBJ1-1; clone_size: -; d_call: -; v_call: TRBV27
cdr3_nt: TGTGCCAGCAGTGAAACAGCAAGTTACGGTCAGCCCCAGCATTTT; cdr3_aa: CASSETASYGQPQHF; j_call: TRBJ1-5; clone_size: -; d_call: -; v_call: TRBV6-4
cdr3_nt: TGTGCCAGCAGCGACACAGGGTTAGGAGGAAACACCATATATTTT; cdr3_aa: CASSDTGLGGNTIYF; j_call: TRBJ1-3; clone_size: -; d_call: -; v_call: TRBV9
cdr3_nt: TGTGCCAGCAGCTTAGGGCAGGGGAGAAACTACGAGCAGTACTTC; cdr3_aa: CASSLGQGRNYEQYF; j_call: TRBJ2-7; clone_size: -; d_call: -; v_call: TRBV11-2
cdr3_nt: TGTGCCAGCAGCTCCGGCCCCTTGGGACTAGCGGGAGACGAGCAGTACTTC; cdr3_aa: CASSSGPLGLAGDEQYF; j_call: TRBJ2-7; clone_size: -; d_call: TRBD2; v_call: TRBV7-6
cdr3_nt: TGTGCCAGCAGCGGACAGGGACCAACTAATGAAAAACTGTTTTTT; cdr3_aa: CASSGQGPTNEKLFF; j_call: TRBJ1-4; clone_size: -; d_call: TRBD1; v_call: TRBV7-9